Listed below are T cell receptor beta chains from one sample, sequenced in a study of PD-L1 blockade in urothelial cancer. The assay was immunoSEQ multiplex PCR, and TCRdb's table has in-frame clones only and misses some. The table has around 22,000 clones, approximately 88% seen once. Material: PBMCs, obtained around atezolizumab (anti-PD-L1) treatment. These receptors were taken from a man aged 45-65 years with urothelial cancer. Each CDR3 is given with its conserved first and last residue. A D gene is named only where the DNA matches it firmly. The size field is filled for only some rows; it gives once, few, many or a size class.

TRBJ2-3	TRBV28	once	TRBD2	TGTGCCAGCAGTTTATGGTCTAGCGGGAGGGCCGATGATACGCAGTATTTT	CASSLWSSGRADDTQYF
TRBJ2-7	TRBV2	-	-	TGTGCCAGCACGGCGCGGAACGAGCAGTACTTC	CASTARNEQYF
TRBJ2-7	TRBV14	-	-	TGTGCCAGCAGCCACACCTACGAGCAGTACTTC	CASSHTYEQYF
TRBJ2-7	TRBV4-2	-	TRBD2	TGTGCCAGCAGCCAGACTAGCGGGGGGGCGGCTAGAGAGCAGTACTTC	CASSQTSGGAAREQYF
TRBJ2-2	TRBV7-7	-	TRBD1	TGTGCTAGCAGCTTCCTACCCCGGGGACAGGGAGGGGAGCTGTTTTTT	CASSFLPRGQGGELFF
TRBJ2-7	TRBV25-1	-	TRBD2	TGTGCCAGCAGTGAGGGTAGCGGGAAGGGACCCAGCTCCTACGAGCAGTACTTC	CASSEGSGKGPSSYEQYF
TRBJ1-6	TRBV5-4	-	TRBD1	TGTGCCAGCAGCTTGGGACAGGGAAATTCACCCCTCCACTTT	CASSLGQGNSPLHF
TRBJ2-3	TRBV5-1	once	TRBD2	TGCGCCAGCAGCTCGGGACTAGCGGGGGGGCGTGGACCGACAGATACGCAGTATTTT	CASSSGLAGGRGPTDTQYF
TRBJ2-5	TRBV15	-	-	TGTGCCACCAGCGTAAGGGACTTCCAAGAGACCCAGTACTTC	CATSVRDFQETQYF
TRBJ1-4	TRBV30	once	-	TGTGCCTGGAGTCCTAGAGGCACCTCAACTAATGAAAAACTGTTTTTT	CAWSPRGTSTNEKLFF
TRBJ2-4	TRBV20-1	-	-	TGCAGTGCTAGCCCAGTTAACATTCAGTACTTC	CSASPVNIQYF
TRBJ2-7	TRBV14	-	-	TGTGCCAGCAGCCAAGGCTTCAGGGGTTCCCCCTACGAGCAGTACTTC	CASSQGFRGSPYEQYF
TRBJ2-2	TRBV5-6	-	TRBD1	TGTGCCAGCAGCGTTTACGGACAGGGGGGGAACACCGGGGAGCTGTTTTTT	CASSVYGQGGNTGELFF